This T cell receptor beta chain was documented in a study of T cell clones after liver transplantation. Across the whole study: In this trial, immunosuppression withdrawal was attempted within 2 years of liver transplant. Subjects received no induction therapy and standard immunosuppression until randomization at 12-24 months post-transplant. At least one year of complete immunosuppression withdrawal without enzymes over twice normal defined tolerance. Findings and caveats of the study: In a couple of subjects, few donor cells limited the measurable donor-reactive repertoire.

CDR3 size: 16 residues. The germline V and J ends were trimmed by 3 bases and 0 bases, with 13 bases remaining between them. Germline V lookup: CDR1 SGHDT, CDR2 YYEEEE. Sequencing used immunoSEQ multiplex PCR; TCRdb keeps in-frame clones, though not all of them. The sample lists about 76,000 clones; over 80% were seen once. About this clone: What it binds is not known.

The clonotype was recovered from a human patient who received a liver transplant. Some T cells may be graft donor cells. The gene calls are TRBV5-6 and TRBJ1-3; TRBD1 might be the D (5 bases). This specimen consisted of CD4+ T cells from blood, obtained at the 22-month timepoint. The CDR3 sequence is CASSYGAFRSGNTIYF. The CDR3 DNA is TGTGCCAGCAGCTACGGGGCCTTTCGCTCTGGAAACACCATATATTTT.